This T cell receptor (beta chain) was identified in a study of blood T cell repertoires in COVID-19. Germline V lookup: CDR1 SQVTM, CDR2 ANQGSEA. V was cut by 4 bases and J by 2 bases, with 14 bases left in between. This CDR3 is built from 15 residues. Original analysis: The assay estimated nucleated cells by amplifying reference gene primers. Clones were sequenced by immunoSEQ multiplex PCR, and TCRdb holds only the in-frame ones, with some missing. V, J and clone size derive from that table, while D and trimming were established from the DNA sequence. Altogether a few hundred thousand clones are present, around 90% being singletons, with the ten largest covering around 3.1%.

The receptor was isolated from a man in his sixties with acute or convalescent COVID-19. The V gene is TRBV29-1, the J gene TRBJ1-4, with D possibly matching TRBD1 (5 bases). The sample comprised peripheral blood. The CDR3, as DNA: TGCAGCGTTGGCCCCCGGGGGGGGACTAATGAAAAACTGTTTTTT. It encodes CSVGPRGGTNEKLFF.